This TCR beta chain was obtained from a study of radiotherapy plus CTLA-4 blockade in lung cancer. Study overall: Among all patients, about 19% showed objective responses, while roughly 30% had disease control.

Repertoires were generated with immunoSEQ multiplex PCR, while TCRdb's copy carries only in-frame clones and drops some. The sample includes about 73,000 clones, about nine tenths of them seen just once. CDR1 and CDR2 from the germline V gene are SGHRS and YFSETQ. The CDR3 is made up of 15 amino acids. Trimming took off 4 bases at V and 5 bases at J, with 17 bases between the two ends. Whole-study findings and limits: Increased serum interferon-beta after radiation also reportedly predicted response strongly.

As regards this clone: Its antigen remains unknown.

The sample in question was peripheral blood, obtained from a patient treated with radiotherapy plus ipilimumab. V gene TRBV5-1 combines with J gene TRBJ2-3; weak D call: TRBD1 (5 bases). This TCR came from a human donor with non-small cell lung cancer that progressed on radiotherapy plus ipilimumab. CDR3 protein: CASSRNLGVGDTQYF. The CDR3 nucleotides read TGCGCCAGCAGCAGAAACTTAGGGGTTGGAGATACGCAGTATTTT.